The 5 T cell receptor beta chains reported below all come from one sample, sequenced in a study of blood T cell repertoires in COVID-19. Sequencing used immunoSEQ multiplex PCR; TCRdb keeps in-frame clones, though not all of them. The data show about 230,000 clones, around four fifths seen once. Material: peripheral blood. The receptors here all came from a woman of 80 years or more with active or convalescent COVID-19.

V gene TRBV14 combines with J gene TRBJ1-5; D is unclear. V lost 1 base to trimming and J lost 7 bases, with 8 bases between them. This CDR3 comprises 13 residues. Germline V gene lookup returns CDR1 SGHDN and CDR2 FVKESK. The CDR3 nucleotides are TGTGCCAGCAGCCAAGGCCGGAGACAGCCCCAGCATTTT. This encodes CASSQGRRQPQHF.

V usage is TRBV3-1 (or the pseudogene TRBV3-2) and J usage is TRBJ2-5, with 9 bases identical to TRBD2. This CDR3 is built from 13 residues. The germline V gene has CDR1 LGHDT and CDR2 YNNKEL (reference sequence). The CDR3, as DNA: TGTGCTTGGGGCGGGAGGGCCGGAGAGACCCAGTACTTC. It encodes CAWGGRAGETQYF.

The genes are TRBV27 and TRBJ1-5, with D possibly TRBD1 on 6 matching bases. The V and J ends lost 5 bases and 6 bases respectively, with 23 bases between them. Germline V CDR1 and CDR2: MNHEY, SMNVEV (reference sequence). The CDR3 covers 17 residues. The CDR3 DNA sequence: TGTGCCAGCAGTCCCAACCCCTCCCAGGGGATGGCTCAGCCCCAGCATTTT. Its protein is CASSPNPSQGMAQPQHF.

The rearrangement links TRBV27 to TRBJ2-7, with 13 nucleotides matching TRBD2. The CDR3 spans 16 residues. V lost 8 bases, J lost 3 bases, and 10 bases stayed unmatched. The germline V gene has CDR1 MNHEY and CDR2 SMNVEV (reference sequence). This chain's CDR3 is CASGTWGLAGSYEQYF. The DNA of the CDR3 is TGTGCCAGCGGTACGTGGGGACTAGCGGGAAGCTACGAGCAGTACTTC.

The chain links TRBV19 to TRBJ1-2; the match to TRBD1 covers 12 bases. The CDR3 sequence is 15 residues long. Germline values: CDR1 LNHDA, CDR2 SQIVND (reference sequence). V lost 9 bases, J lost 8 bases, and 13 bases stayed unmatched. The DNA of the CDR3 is TGTGCCAGCAGAGGGACAGGGGGCGCCAGGGGCGGCTACACCTTC. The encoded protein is CASRGTGGARGGYTF.